Presented here are 20 T cell receptor beta chains from one specimen sequenced in a study of immune evolution from preneoplasia to lung adenocarcinoma. The repertoire was sequenced with immunoSEQ multiplex PCR; TCRdb's copy has only in-frame clones and lacks some. The repertoire holds some 37,000 clones, with about 74% as singletons. Input material: FFPE invasive lung adenocarcinoma tissue. The receptors stem from a person between 60 and 70 years old with lung adenocarcinoma.

V is TRBV9 and J is TRBJ1-4; D is possibly TRBD1 (5 bases). Germline V gives CDR1 SGDLS, CDR2 YYNGEE. The CDR3 loop spans 14 amino acids. Trimming removed 6 bases from V and 3 bases from J, with 12 bases in between. The CDR3 loop reads CASKGTEANEKLFF. The CDR3 DNA is TGTGCCAGCAAAGGGACTGAGGCTAATGAAAAACTGTTTTTT.

This clone has a single count. The CDR3 nucleotides are TGTGCCCAAAAGCGGGGGCATGCTAATGAAAAACTGTTTTTT. As protein: CAQKRGHANEKLFF. The gene calls are TRBV30 and TRBJ1-4; TRBD1 is a possible D gene (6 bases). Germline loops: CDR1 GTSNPN, CDR2 SVGIG (reference sequence). Trimming stripped 8 bases from V and 3 bases from J, with 16 bases between. The CDR3 sequence is 14 residues long.

The rearrangement joins TRBV7-2 to TRBJ2-7, with TRBD1 as a possible D gene (6 bases). The V end was cut by 7 bases, the J end by 0 bases, with 13 bases between. Germline V gives CDR1 SGHTA, CDR2 FQGNSA. The CDR3 is made up of 14 amino acids. The CDR3 sequence: CASTLDSISYEQYF. In DNA form, the CDR3 reads TGTGCCAGCACGCTGGACAGTATCTCCTACGAGCAGTACTTC.

The chain uses TRBV7-8 and TRBJ1-5; D uncertain. The CDR3 is made up of 16 amino acids. Between the trimmed V and J ends, which lost 1 base and 1 base, there was a span of 11 bases. Looked up from germline, CDR1 is SGHVS and CDR2 is FQNEAQ. The CDR3 spells CASSLGAVASNQPQHF. CDR3 bases: TGTGCCAGCAGCTTAGGAGCGGTGGCGAGCAATCAGCCCCAGCATTTT.

The CDR3 is CASSPSPGTSGAYEQYF. CDR3 DNA: TGTGCCAGCAGTCCCAGCCCCGGGACTAGCGGGGCCTACGAGCAGTACTTC. V usage is TRBV28 and J usage is TRBJ2-7; 13 nucleotides agree with TRBD2. Unmatched junction bases numbered 9, after V lost 5 bases and J lost 2 bases. The CDR3 totals 17 residues. CDR1 and CDR2 (germline): MDHEN, SYDVKM.

This clone was observed a single time. The CDR3 DNA reads TGTGCCAGTGGGGGGACAGGGGATCAGCCCCAGCATTTT. Encoded protein: CASGGTGDQPQHF. The V call is TRBV19, the J call TRBJ1-5; 10 bases are shared with TRBD1. The length of the CDR3 is 13 residues. Germline V gives CDR1 LNHDA, CDR2 SQIVND (reference sequence). Losses at the gene ends were 8 bases for V and 5 bases for J; bases not matched to a gene: 3.

This clone was counted only a few times. This chain joins TRBV7-8 and TRBJ2-5; the match to TRBD2 covers 8 bases. Germline lookup yields CDR1 SGHVS and CDR2 FQNEAQ. The junction had 5 bases not matched to a gene; V was cut back by 0 bases and J by 2 bases. This CDR3 is 16 amino acids long. CDR3 protein: CASSLAPIAGQETQYF. CDR3 sequence (DNA): TGTGCCAGCAGCTTAGCCCCGATAGCGGGACAAGAGACCCAGTACTTC.

The count of this clone is one. The chain employs TRBV6-6 and TRBJ2-2; no clear D gene. V was clipped by 6 bases and J by 4 bases, with 9 bases between them. Germline CDR1 and CDR2: MNHNY and SVGAGI (reference sequence). The CDR3 has 13 amino acids. CDR3 sequence: CASRFRGTGELFF. The CDR3 coding sequence is TGTGCCAGCAGATTCCGAGGCACCGGGGAGCTGTTTTTT.

The sample holds one count of this clone. CDR3 DNA: TGTGCCACCAGTCCAGGGGGGACTGAAGCTTTCTTT. It codes for CATSPGGTEAFF. J is TRBJ1-1 and V is TRBV15, with 7 bases identical to TRBD1. Germline V lookup: CDR1 LNHNV, CDR2 YYDKDF (reference sequence). J was trimmed by 5 bases and V by 6 bases; bases with no gene match: 3. There are 12 residues in the CDR3.

This clone was observed a handful of times. At one end the junction does not follow the germline gene, possibly because of a read error. The chain employs TRBV7-7 and TRBJ2-1, with D maybe TRBD2 (7 bases). This CDR3 comprises 15 residues. CDR1 and CDR2 from the germline V gene are SSHAT and FNYEAQ (reference sequence). CDR3 DNA sequence: TGTGCTAGCAGTTTAGGGGGGGCTTCCTACAATGAGCAGTTCTTC. Residues: CASSLGGASYNEQFF.

This clone appeared a few times. The same CDR3 arises from other DNA sequences in this sample as well. V and J are TRBV18 and TRBJ2-2; D gene unclear. The CDR3 extends over 15 amino acids. Trimming cost V 2 bases and J 0 bases, with 7 bases left between them. Per germline, CDR1 KGHSH and CDR2 LQKENI. DNA for the CDR3: TGTGCCAGCTCACCAGCGGTATCGAACACCGGGGAGCTGTTTTTT. It yields the protein CASSPAVSNTGELFF.

The rearrangement uses TRBV7-6 and TRBJ2-3, with D perhaps TRBD2 (5 bases). V dropped 4 bases and J dropped 3 bases, with 8 bases sitting between them. Germline V gives CDR1 SGHVS, CDR2 FNYEAQ. CDR3 length: 13 amino acids. DNA of the CDR3: TGTGCCAGCAGCTCAAGGGAGACAGATACGCAGTATTTT. Encoded protein: CASSSRETDTQYF.

V is TRBV19 and J is TRBJ2-2; no clear D gene. The CDR3 length is 19 residues. The ends were cut back, 5 bases at V and 1 base at J, with 23 bases in the middle. Germline CDR1 and CDR2: LNHDA and SQIVND (reference sequence). CDR3 DNA sequence: TGTGCCAGTAGTGCTTATAGGTCACTCTCCGCTTGGAACACCGGGGAGCTGTTTTTT. It yields the protein CASSAYRSLSAWNTGELFF.

This clone has more than one count but fewer than ten. The chain links TRBV6-5 to TRBJ1-3; 8 bases line up with TRBD1. Losses at the gene ends were 3 bases for V and 2 bases for J; bases not matched to a gene: 3. Looked up from germline, CDR1 is MNHEY and CDR2 is SVGAGI. There are 15 residues in the CDR3. CDR3 region: CASSYKTGAGNTIYF. In DNA, the CDR3 is TGTGCCAGCAGTTATAAGACAGGGGCTGGAAACACCATATATTTT.

The chain combines TRBV28 with TRBJ2-1; TRBD1 or TRBD2 may be the D gene (5 bases each). The germline V gene encodes CDR1 MDHEN and CDR2 SYDVKM. This CDR3 contains 15 residues. The V end lost 5 bases, the J end lost 3 bases, and 14 bases lay between the germline ends. The DNA of the CDR3 is TGTGCCAGCAGTCCCACAGGTCGGGGCTACAATGAGCAGTTCTTC. This encodes CASSPTGRGYNEQFF.

V usage is TRBV5-5 and J usage is TRBJ1-3; unclear D gene. Trimming took off 3 bases at V and 0 bases at J, with 16 bases between the two ends. The CDR3 is 17 residues long. Germline V CDR1 and CDR2: SGHKS, YYEKEE (reference sequence). The CDR3 region is CASSSLLTADSGNTIYF. DNA for the CDR3: TGTGCCAGCAGCTCACTCCTGACCGCGGACTCTGGAAACACCATATATTTT.

V gene TRBV2 combines with J gene TRBJ2-5; D could derive from TRBD1 or TRBD2 (5 bases each). Trimming removed 5 bases from V and 0 bases from J, with 7 bases in between. This CDR3 is built from 13 residues. The germline V gene has CDR1 SNHLY and CDR2 FYNNEI. Written as DNA, the CDR3 is TGTGCCAGCAGTCGGGACCACCAAGAGACCCAGTACTTC. Amino acid sequence: CASSRDHQETQYF.

V and J are TRBV13 and TRBJ1-2, with 7 bases matching TRBD1. CDR1 is PRHDT and CDR2 is FYEKMQ in the germline V gene (reference sequence). The V gene end was trimmed by 5 bases and the J gene end by 8 bases; junction bases not matched to a gene: 8. This CDR3 region has 13 residues. The CDR3 nucleotides are TGTGCCAGCAGCCAGGGCAGGGGGATCGGCTACACCTTC. This sequence encodes CASSQGRGIGYTF.

This clone was picked up a small number of times. The rearrangement links TRBV7-9 to TRBJ1-2; a possible D gene is TRBD1 (6 bases). Trimming pared 5 bases from V and 8 bases from J, leaving 15 bases between. Germline V gene data show CDR1 as SEHNR and CDR2 as FQNEAQ (reference sequence). CDR3 size: 13 residues. The CDR3 nucleotides read TGTGCCAGCAGCCCCGCCGGGACACCCGGCTACACCTTC. Translation: CASSPAGTPGYTF.

This chain joins TRBV7-9 and TRBJ2-5; 10 bases match TRBD2. The ends lost 1 base at V and 4 bases at J; junction bases unmatched: 9. The CDR3 is 17 amino acids. CDR1 and CDR2 (germline): SEHNR, FQNEAQ (reference sequence). In DNA, the CDR3 is TGTGCCAGCAGCTTAGGTGGGCCTAGCGGGAGAATAGAGACCCAGTACTTC. Protein product: CASSLGGPSGRIETQYF.